These 13 T cell receptor beta chains were sequenced from one sample in a study of T cell changes during pregnancy in multiple sclerosis. Repertoires were generated with immunoSEQ multiplex PCR, while TCRdb's copy carries only in-frame clones and drops some. Here the sample spans under 55,000 clones, approximately 95% being singletons. Here the sequenced sample was CD4+ T cells from peripheral blood mononuclear cells, taken in the third trimester of pregnancy. These TCRs come from a female donor with multiple sclerosis, enrolled in a pregnancy study.

The chain links TRBV11-3 to TRBJ2-7; 12 bases line up with TRBD1. Germline V gene data show CDR1 as SGHNT and CDR2 as YENEEA. The J segment lost 7 bases and the V segment lost 2 bases, leaving 3 bases of the junction unmatched. The CDR3 sequence is 14 residues long. CDR3 DNA sequence: TGTGCCAGCAGCTTAAGGGACAGGGGGCTGGAGCAGTACTTC. Translation: CASSLRDRGLEQYF.

The gene calls are TRBV7-2 and TRBJ2-1, with 9 nucleotides matching TRBD2. CDR1 and CDR2 (germline): SGHTA, FQGNSA. CDR3 length equals 14 residues. The J segment lost 7 bases and the V segment lost 4 bases, leaving 5 bases of the junction unmatched. The CDR3 DNA reads as TGTGCCAGCAGCTCCCAGCGGGGGGTTAATGAGCAGTTCTTC. This sequence encodes CASSSQRGVNEQFF.

V is TRBV7-9 and J is TRBJ1-6; D might be TRBD1 (5 bases). CDR1 and CDR2 from the germline V gene are SEHNR and FQNEAQ (reference sequence). The V end lost 1 base, the J end lost 7 bases, and 8 bases lay between the germline ends. The CDR3 sequence is 14 residues long. The CDR3 sequence is CASSLGPGNSPLHF. The CDR3 nucleotides are TGTGCCAGCAGCTTAGGGCCAGGGAATTCACCCCTCCACTTT.

The V gene is TRBV5-1, the J gene TRBJ2-2, with TRBD1 as a possible D gene (6 bases). V lost 3 bases to trimming and J lost 4 bases, with 13 bases between them. The germline V gene has CDR1 SGHRS and CDR2 YFSETQ. The CDR3 consists of 15 residues. This CDR3 is CASSSAGTTTGELFF. The DNA for the CDR3 is TGCGCCAGCAGCTCGGCCGGGACAACCACCGGGGAGCTGTTTTTT.

The rearrangement joins TRBV7-3 to TRBJ2-3, with TRBD2 as a possible D gene (6 bases). The germline V gene encodes CDR1 SGHTA and CDR2 FQGTGA. This CDR3 comprises 16 residues. Trimming removed 5 bases from V and 5 bases from J, with 20 bases in between. The CDR3 bases are TGTGCCAGCAGCAAAAGGGGCGGCGGGGTAGGAGATACGCAGTATTTT. It is translated as CASSKRGGGVGDTQYF. Full variable domain (missing parts from reference TRBV7-3 and TRBJ2-3): GAGVSQTPSNKVTEKGKYVELRCDPISGHTALYWYRQSLGQGPEFLIYFQGTGAADDSGLPNDRFFAVRPEGSVSTLKIQRTERGDSAVYLCASSKRGGGVGDTQYFGPGTRLTVL.

This sequence joins TRBV11-3 and TRBJ2-6, with a possible D match to TRBD1 (6 bases). There are 18 residues in the CDR3. Germline V gene data show CDR1 as SGHNT and CDR2 as YENEEA. Trimming shortened V by 6 bases and J by 0 bases, and 18 bases separated the two germline ends. The DNA of the CDR3 is TGTGCCAGCAGTACACCGGGACACCGTAGCTCTGGGGCCAACGTCCTGACTTTC. Translated, it gives CASSTPGHRSSGANVLTF.

The chain is built from TRBV19 and TRBJ2-1; maybe TRBD1 (6 bases). V lost 10 bases, J lost 4 bases, and 17 bases lay in between. The CDR3 totals 14 residues. The germline V gene encodes CDR1 LNHDA and CDR2 SQIVND (reference sequence). CDR3 residues: CAIPDSQRYNEQFF. The CDR3 bases are TGTGCCATCCCGGACAGCCAAAGGTACAATGAGCAGTTCTTC.

This chain links TRBV11-2 with TRBJ2-5; 10 positions match TRBD1. After removal of 2 bases from V and 5 bases from J, the junction contained 5 bases not matched to a gene. The CDR3 has 15 residues. Per germline, CDR1 SGHAT and CDR2 FQNNGV. CDR3 residues: CASSLYGTGVETQYF. CDR3 DNA sequence: TGTGCCAGCAGCTTATATGGGACAGGGGTTGAGACCCAGTACTTC.

A single count supports this clone. The chain recombines TRBV7-3 with TRBJ2-1; TRBD1 matches 7 bases. CDR1 SGHTA and CDR2 FQGTGA come from the germline V gene. This CDR3 region has 14 residues. The V segment lost 5 bases and the J segment 2 bases; nucleotides outside the gene matches: 3. For the CDR3, the DNA is TGTGCCAGCAGCGCACAGGGGCCCTACAATGAGCAGTTCTTC. Translation: CASSAQGPYNEQFF.

This chain links TRBV19 with TRBJ2-1; 7 positions match TRBD1. This CDR3 has 15 amino acids. The germline CDR1 and CDR2 sequences are LNHDA and SQIVND (reference sequence). V shed 4 bases, J shed 3 bases, and the junction held 6 bases outside the gene matches. The CDR3: CASSTRQGSYNEQFF. The CDR3 DNA reads as TGTGCCAGTAGTACCAGACAGGGCAGCTACAATGAGCAGTTCTTC.

The CDR3 sequence is CSATRESEQFF. The CDR3, as DNA: TGCAGTGCCACCCGGGAGAGCGAGCAGTTCTTC. The chain joins TRBV20-1 to TRBJ2-1; tentative D call: TRBD2 (6 bases). V lost 6 bases, J lost 10 bases, and 13 bases lay in between. CDR3 length: 11 amino acids. Germline V gives CDR1 DFQATT, CDR2 SNEGSKA (reference sequence).

This chain connects TRBV6-1 to TRBJ1-3, with 11 bases lining up with TRBD1. The CDR3 totals 15 residues. The germline gives CDR1 MNHNS, CDR2 SASEGT. Unmatched junction bases numbered 2, after V lost 6 bases and J lost 1 base. DNA for the CDR3: TGTGCCAGCAGGGGACAGGGGGTATCTGGAAACACCATATATTTT. Its translation is CASRGQGVSGNTIYF.

The chain couples TRBV9 to TRBJ1-1; TRBD1 aligns across 7 bases. The CDR3 has 13 residues. Trimming removed 0 bases from V and 11 bases from J; junction bases left unmatched: 7. The germline gives CDR1 SGDLS, CDR2 YYNGEE. In nucleotides, the CDR3 is TGTGCCAGCAGCGTAGATGACGACAGGGAGGCTTTCTTT. It yields the protein CASSVDDDREAFF.